The clone carrying this T cell receptor beta chain is labeled as medium-sized. This record comes from a study of blood T cell repertoires in COVID-19. Original analysis: How many nucleated cells were present was estimated from reference gene primer amplification. Using immunoSEQ multiplex PCR, the repertoire was profiled, and TCRdb retains in-frame clones only, with some absent. Clone size and the V and J calls come from that table; the DNA yielded D and trimming. The sample lists around 300,000 clones; roughly 89% were seen once. Assignments of participants to cohorts depended upon their own reported clinical history. The CDR3 length is 17 residues. V was trimmed by 0 bases and J by 4 bases, leaving 16 bases between them. CDR1 SGHVS and CDR2 FNYEAQ come from the germline V gene.

The chain uses TRBV7-6 and TRBJ2-1, with a weak D call TRBD1 (6 bases). Material for sequencing was PBMCs or T cells enriched from blood (not recorded which). This TCR derives from a woman aged 60-75 years who had recovered from COVID-19. CDR3 region: CASSLAGAPPGYNEQFF. In DNA, the CDR3 is TGTGCCAGCAGCTTAGCGGGGGCCCCCCCCGGTTACAATGAGCAGTTCTTC. Together with reference TRBV7-6 and TRBJ2-1, the CDR3 gives the full variable domain: GAGVSQSPRYKVTKRGQDVALRCDPISGHVSLYWYRQALGQGPEFLTYFNYEAQQDKSGLPNDRFSAERPEGSISTLTIQRTEQRDSAMYRCASSLAGAPPGYNEQFFGPGTRLTVL.